This T cell receptor beta chain is drawn from a study of cytomegalovirus exposure and HLA in healthy donors. Donors were ostensibly healthy at sampling, although undocumented immune exposures were probable. This CDR3 contains 15 residues. V lost 4 bases, J lost 1 base, and 4 bases stayed unmatched. Germline values: CDR1 SGHAT, CDR2 FQDESV (reference sequence). Researchers ran the PCR with 60 Vbeta and 13 Jbeta primers. Sequenced by immunoSEQ multiplex PCR; TCRdb stores in-frame clones only, minus some. The sample has more than 150,000 clones, about 79% seen once. Broader study findings: Per published reports, the classifier diagnosed cytomegalovirus status with high specificity and sensitivity.

Concerning this clone itself: Its target is not known.

Sequences were obtained from PBMCs. This TCR was sampled from a man aged 50-60 years in good health and CMV-seropositive. This chain connects TRBV11-1 to TRBJ2-5; 9 nucleotides align to TRBD1. The CDR3 bases are TGTGCCAGCAGCTCGGGACAGGGATTCCAAGAGACCCAGTACTTC. This encodes CASSSGQGFQETQYF.